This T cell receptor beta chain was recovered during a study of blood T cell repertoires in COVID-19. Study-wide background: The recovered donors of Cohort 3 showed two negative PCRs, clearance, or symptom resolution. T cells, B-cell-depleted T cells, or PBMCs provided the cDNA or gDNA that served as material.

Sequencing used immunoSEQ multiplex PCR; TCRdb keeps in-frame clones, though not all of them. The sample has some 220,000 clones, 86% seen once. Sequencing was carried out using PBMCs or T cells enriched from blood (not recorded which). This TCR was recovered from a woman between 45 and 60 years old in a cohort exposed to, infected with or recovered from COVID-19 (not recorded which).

Here the CDR3 reads CASSFLQGADMSNQPQHF. The CDR3 DNA reads as TGTGCCAGCAGTTTTTTACAGGGGGCCGATATGAGCAATCAGCCCCAGCATTTT. The rearrangement uses TRBV27 and TRBJ1-5; 9 bases line up with TRBD1. Germline V gives CDR1 MNHEY, CDR2 SMNVEV (reference sequence). V lost 3 bases to trimming and J lost 1 base; unmatched junction nucleotides: 10. The CDR3 has 18 residues.